This T cell receptor beta chain was obtained from a study of cytomegalovirus exposure and HLA in healthy donors. Study-wide results and limits: Data from an earlier analysis indicated that most TCR beta V segments were productive either about 87% or about 30% of the time. The authors later linked a missense DCLRE1C variant to TCR beta V- and J-gene trimming.

The donors, nominally healthy at sampling, likely had unrecorded immune exposures. Both 60 Vbeta primers and 13 Jbeta primers went into the PCR. Measured with immunoSEQ multiplex PCR; TCRdb has only the in-frame clones, and not every one. The sample gives roughly 170,000 clones, about four fifths of which show up once; about 4.9% is in the top ten. Comment on this clone: Its antigen is unidentified.

The CDR3 covers 15 residues. Germline CDR1 reads MNHEY; CDR2 reads SMNVEV (reference sequence). V lost 6 bases to trimming and J lost 0 bases, with 14 bases between them. Sequenced sample: PBMCs. The chain links TRBV27 to TRBJ1-1; no definite D call. This receptor was identified in a girl aged 5-17 years in good health and CMV-seropositive. The chain's CDR3 is CASSPLPHMNTEAFF. CDR3 sequence (DNA): TGTGCCAGCAGCCCTTTACCCCACATGAACACTGAAGCTTTCTTT.